The TCR beta chain described here comes from a study of OX40 agonist ivuxolimab in advanced cancers. Measured with immunoSEQ multiplex PCR; TCRdb has only the in-frame clones, and not every one. The table lists 60,000 to 75,000 clones, 91% of them singletons, with 13% to 15% in the top ten. Excluded were patients having autoimmune disease history or systemic immunosuppression. Blood was sampled at baseline, cycle 4 day 1, and cycle 7 day 1. The sample holds one count of this clone. The CDR3 totals 15 residues. Trimming took 5 bases from V and 1 from J; bases not matched to a gene: 6. From germline, CDR1 is SGHVS and CDR2 FNYEAQ.

The rearrangement links TRBV7-6 to TRBJ2-5; 8 positions agree with TRBD1. The clonotype was recovered from an adult with an advanced solid tumor such as melanoma, head and neck, liver or kidney cancer. Sequencing was performed on CD4+ or CD8+ T cells sorted from blood, taken in a trial of the OX40 agonist ivuxolimab. CDR3 amino acids: CASSRGQEIQETQYF. The CDR3 nucleotides are TGTGCCAGCAGCCGGGGACAGGAGATCCAAGAGACCCAGTACTTC. Drawing the rest from reference TRBV7-6 and TRBJ2-5, the complete variable domain is GAGVSQSPRYKVTKRGQDVALRCDPISGHVSLYWYRQALGQGPEFLTYFNYEAQQDKSGLPNDRFSAERPEGSISTLTIQRTEQRDSAMYRCASSRGQEIQETQYFGPGTRLLVL.